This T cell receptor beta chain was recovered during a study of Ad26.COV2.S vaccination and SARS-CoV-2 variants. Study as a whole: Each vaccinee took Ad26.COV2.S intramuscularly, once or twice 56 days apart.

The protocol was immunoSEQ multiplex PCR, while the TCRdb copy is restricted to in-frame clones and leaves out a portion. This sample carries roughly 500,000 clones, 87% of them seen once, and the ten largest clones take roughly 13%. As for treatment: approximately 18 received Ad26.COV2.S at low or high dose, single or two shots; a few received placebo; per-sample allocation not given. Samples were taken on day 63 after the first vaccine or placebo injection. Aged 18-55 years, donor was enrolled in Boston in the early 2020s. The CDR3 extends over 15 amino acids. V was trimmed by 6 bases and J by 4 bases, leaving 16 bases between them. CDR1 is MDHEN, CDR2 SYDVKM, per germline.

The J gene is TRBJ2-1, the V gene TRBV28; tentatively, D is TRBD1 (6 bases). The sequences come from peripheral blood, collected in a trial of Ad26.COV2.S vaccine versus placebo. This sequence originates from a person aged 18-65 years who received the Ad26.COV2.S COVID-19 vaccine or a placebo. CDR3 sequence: CASSPPGQFYNEQFF. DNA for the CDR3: TGTGCCAGCAGCCCTCCGGGACAATTTTACAATGAGCAGTTCTTC.